One sample yielded the 27 T cell receptor beta chains listed below, sequenced in a study of blood T cell repertoires in COVID-19 (TCRdb year 2020). Library preparation was by the immunoSEQ multiplex PCR assay. In its TCRdb copy, this immuneACCESS table keeps in-frame sequences only and misses some clones. Where compared with another copy, unresolved V genes explain less than half of these, and the others have no known cause. The sample table contains 200,000 to 250,000 clones; only one count was recorded for 85% to 90% of them. Of the sample, less than 15% falls within the top ten clones. Sequencing was performed on PBMCs or T cells enriched from blood (not recorded which). The origin of the receptors is a man aged 25 to 45 who had been exposed to COVID-19.

This clone showed up just once. The gene calls are TRBV5-5 and TRBJ1-1; possibly TRBD1 for D (6 bases). Germline CDR1 reads SGHKS; CDR2 reads YYEKEE (reference sequence). Trimming took 4 bases from V and 0 from J, leaving 16 bases between them. The CDR3 is 16 residues long. The CDR3 here is CASSRGGGRVNTEAFF. The CDR3 DNA is TGTGCCAGCAGCCGAGGCGGGGGGCGCGTGAACACTGAAGCTTTCTTT. The variable domain in full, with the rest retrieved from reference TRBV5-5 and TRBJ1-1, is DAGVTQSPTHLIKTRGQQVTLRCSPISGHKSVSWYQQVLGQGPQFIFQYYEKEERGRGNFPDRFSARQFPNYSSELNVNALLLGDSALYLCASSRGGGRVNTEAFFGQGTRLTVV.

J is TRBJ2-2 and V is TRBV4-1, with no clear D. V was shortened by 4 bases and J by 6 bases, with 15 bases between the two germline ends. Germline CDR1 is MGHRA and CDR2 is YSYEKL. The CDR3 covers 15 residues. CDR3 sequence (DNA): TGCGCCAGCAGCCCCTCCACCCTCCTAGCCGGGGAGCTGTTTTTT. This translates into CASSPSTLLAGELFF.

The chain joins TRBV11-2 to TRBJ2-5; 11 positions match TRBD2. Unmatched junction bases numbered 5, after V lost 4 bases and J lost 1 base. The germline V gene has CDR1 SGHAT and CDR2 FQNNGV. The CDR3 has 16 amino acids. The CDR3: CASSYLAGGIQETQYF. In DNA, the CDR3 is TGTGCCAGCAGCTATCTAGCGGGGGGAATCCAAGAGACCCAGTACTTC.

The rearrangement uses TRBV7-2 and TRBJ2-7, with D perhaps TRBD2 (5 bases). The germline gives CDR1 SGHTA, CDR2 FQGNSA. V lost 6 bases to trimming and J lost 7 bases, with 31 bases between them. The CDR3 sequence is 18 residues long. CDR3 bases: TGTGCCAGCAGGTCCGGCTCCCGGGGTGAAGCCGCCTCATGGGAGCAGTACTTC. This encodes CASRSGSRGEAASWEQYF.

The table lists this clone with a count of one. The chain couples TRBV30 to TRBJ2-3, with 14 bases fitting TRBD2. V was clipped by 5 bases and J by 7 bases; unmatched bases: 8. CDR1 is GTSNPN and CDR2 is SVGIG in the germline V gene (reference sequence). The CDR3 consists of 15 residues. CDR3 nucleotide sequence: TGTGCCTGGGCCGCAGGACTAGCGGGGGGCAATACGCAGTATTTT. Translating it yields CAWAAGLAGGNTQYF.

The chain combines TRBV9 with TRBJ1-2, with 8 bases that match TRBD1. The CDR3 sequence is 16 residues long. Trimming took 4 bases from V and 1 from J; bases not matched to a gene: 9. The germline CDR1 and CDR2 sequences are SGDLS and YYNGEE. The CDR3 DNA follows: TGTGCCAGCAGCACCTCACAGGGGGAGATTAACTATGGCTACACCTTC. Translation: CASSTSQGEINYGYTF.

The J gene is TRBJ1-5, the V gene TRBV12-5; TRBD1 matches 9 bases. Trimming at V came to 0 bases and at J to 5 bases, leaving 5 bases not matched to a gene. This CDR3 spans 16 amino acids. Germline V gene sequence: CDR1 LGHNT, CDR2 FRNRAP. The CDR3 is CASGLVLGQGYQPQHF. The DNA of the CDR3 is TGTGCTAGTGGTTTGGTACTCGGACAGGGGTATCAGCCCCAGCATTTT.

The chain combines TRBV7-9 with TRBJ2-3; possibly TRBD2 for D (7 bases). V dropped 3 bases and J dropped 2 bases, with 15 bases sitting between them. CDR1 and CDR2 (germline): SEHNR, FQNEAQ (reference sequence). The CDR3 sequence is 16 residues long. CDR3 in amino acids: CASSFGAGADTDTQYF. CDR3 DNA sequence: TGTGCCAGCAGCTTTGGTGCGGGGGCCGACACAGATACGCAGTATTTT.

The chain is built from TRBV9 and TRBJ2-7; D unresolved. There are 13 residues in the CDR3. The V and J ends lost 0 bases and 6 bases respectively, with 10 bases between them. Germline CDR1 is SGDLS and CDR2 is YYNGEE. CDR3 loop: CASSVGPSAEQYF. The CDR3 DNA follows: TGTGCCAGCAGCGTAGGGCCTTCTGCCGAGCAGTACTTC. Complete variable domain (other parts from reference TRBV9 and TRBJ2-7): DSGVTQTPKHLITATGQRVTLRCSPRSGDLSVYWYQQSLDQGLQFLIQYYNGEERAKGNILERFSAQQFPDLHSELNLSSLELGDSALYFCASSVGPSAEQYFGPGTRLTVT.

At least ten counts were recorded for this clone. The chain couples TRBV19 to TRBJ2-5, with 11 positions matching TRBD2. Trimming took 3 bases from V and 5 from J; bases not matched to a gene: 17. This CDR3 is 19 amino acids long. Germline CDR1 is LNHDA and CDR2 is SQIVND (reference sequence). CDR3 DNA: TGTGCCAGTAGTATTCGGTCACTAGCGGGGGCCCCGGGGGGCGAGACCCAGTACTTC. Translating gives CASSIRSLAGAPGGETQYF.

The chain has TRBV6-2 or TRBV6-3 and TRBJ1-3; D call uncertain. V lost 0 bases and J lost 0, with 6 bases in between. Germline V gene sequence: CDR1 MNHEY, CDR2 SVGEGT. This CDR3 contains 15 residues. In nucleotides, the CDR3 is TGTGCCAGCAGTTACTCAATGAGCTCTGGAAACACCATATATTTT. Translating it yields CASSYSMSSGNTIYF.

The CDR3 DNA sequence: TGTGCCAGCAGCCAAGAGGATTGGCGACTAGCGGGCCGCACAGATACGCAGTATTTT. Protein product: CASSQEDWRLAGRTDTQYF. The rearrangement joins TRBV3-1 (or the pseudogene TRBV3-2) to TRBJ2-3, with TRBD2 identical over 10 bases. Trimming took 0 bases from V and 1 from J; bases not matched to a gene: 10. The CDR3 covers 19 residues. Germline V gene data show CDR1 as LGHDT and CDR2 as YNNKEL (reference sequence).

This clone was observed once. This chain connects TRBV4-3 to TRBJ2-7; D may be TRBD1 (5 bases). CDR1 is LGHNA, CDR2 YSLEER, per germline. CDR3 length: 16 amino acids. V was trimmed by 4 bases and J by 6 bases, leaving 22 bases between them. The CDR3 reads CASSPTQGGRSGEQYF. As DNA, the CDR3 is TGCGCCAGCAGCCCTACGCAGGGCGGAAGGAGTGGCGAGCAGTACTTC.

In DNA form, the CDR3 reads TGTGCCAGCAGCCCCGAGGTCAGACTAGCGGACACAGATACGCAGTATTTT. Amino acid sequence: CASSPEVRLADTDTQYF. This chain links TRBV5-4 with TRBJ2-3; 9 bases are a match to TRBD2. CDR3 length: 17 residues. Looked up from germline, CDR1 is SGHNT and CDR2 is YYREEE (reference sequence). With 4 bases clipped from V and 2 bases from J, the junction kept 11 bases outside the gene matches.

This chain uses TRBV25-1 with TRBJ2-5; D possibly corresponds to TRBD2 (7 bases). V was cut by 6 bases and J by 4 bases, with 21 bases left in between. Germline CDR1 and CDR2: MGHDK and SYGVNS. This CDR3 has 16 amino acids. CDR3 DNA sequence: TGTGCCAGCAGCCGGGAAAACGGGGGGCCGACAGAGACCCAGTACTTC. Residues: CASSRENGGPTETQYF.

The CDR3 DNA is TGTGCCAGCAGTGAATATTATAGGGGAGGAAACACTGAAGCTTTCTTT. This translates into CASSEYYRGGNTEAFF. The V gene is TRBV6-1, the J gene TRBJ1-1; D might be TRBD1 (5 bases). The V gene's germline CDR1 is MNHNS and CDR2 SASEGT. Trimming stripped 2 bases from V and 2 bases from J, with 15 bases between. This CDR3 is 16 amino acids long.

This chain uses TRBV6-1 with TRBJ1-2; TRBD1 matches 8 bases. Germline V gene lookup returns CDR1 MNHNS and CDR2 SASEGT. V trimming: 5 bases; J trimming: 3 bases; junction bases outside the gene matches: 2. CDR3 length: 13 amino acids. The CDR3 DNA is TGTGCCAGCAGTTTACAGGGGGACTATGGCTACACCTTC. It translates to CASSLQGDYGYTF.

The J gene is TRBJ1-2, the V gene TRBV10-3; 12 bases agree with TRBD1. Trimming cost V 8 bases and J 4 bases; bases outside gene matches: 2. CDR1 ENHRY and CDR2 SYGVKD come from the germline V gene. This CDR3 has 13 residues. The CDR3 nucleotides read TGTGCCATCGGGGACAGGGGGCCCTATGGCTACACCTTC. It specifies CAIGDRGPYGYTF.

To note about this clone: A much larger clone differs from this one at a single base, so this may be a read error. The chain combines TRBV11-2 with TRBJ1-1; TRBD1 might be the D (5 bases). CDR1 is SGHAT, CDR2 FQNNGV, per germline. There are 13 residues in the CDR3. V lost 5 bases and J lost 11, with 18 bases in between. CDR3 DNA: TGTGCCAGCAGCCCCAGGGCCAGGGAAAAGGCTTTCTTT. Translation gives CASSPRAREKAFF.

The V call is TRBV19, the J call TRBJ1-4; D is undetermined. Per the germline V gene, CDR1 is LNHDA and CDR2 is SQIVND (reference sequence). V lost 6 bases and J lost 15, with 14 bases in between. The CDR3 is 11 residues long. CDR3 DNA sequence: TGTGCCAGTAGCGTATACCGGACTGTGTTTTTT. The encoded protein is CASSVYRTVFF.

The rearrangement links TRBV15 to TRBJ2-1; TRBD1 matches at 7 bases. The CDR3 sequence is 16 residues long. V was pared by 3 bases and J by 5 bases, with 10 bases of the junction left unmatched. Germline V gene sequence: CDR1 LNHNV, CDR2 YYDKDF (reference sequence). In nucleotides, the CDR3 is TGTGCCACCAGCAGCGCCGGACAGGCCCAAGACAATGAGCAGTTCTTC. This codes for CATSSAGQAQDNEQFF.

The V and J genes are TRBV7-8 and TRBJ1-5; D unresolved. There are 16 residues in the CDR3. Germline V gene lookup returns CDR1 SGHVS and CDR2 FQNEAQ. Trimming pared 2 bases from V and 3 bases from J, leaving 14 bases between. Here the CDR3 DNA reads TGTGCCAGCAGCTTATCCAGGCCCTCTCTCAATCAGCCCCAGCATTTT. It codes for CASSLSRPSLNQPQHF.

V usage is TRBV10-3 and J usage is TRBJ2-1; D gene unclear. The germline V gene has CDR1 ENHRY and CDR2 SYGVKD. Trimming shortened V by 5 bases and J by 8 bases, and 7 bases separated the two germline ends. The CDR3 is 11 amino acids. CDR3 sequence: CAISPKYEQFF. The CDR3 region has the DNA TGTGCCATCAGTCCTAAGTATGAGCAGTTCTTC.

The chain carries TRBV11-2 and TRBJ1-5, with D hard to call. V lost 3 bases and J 4 bases, leaving 7 bases between the germline ends. The CDR3 is 13 residues long. Germline V lookup: CDR1 SGHAT, CDR2 FQNNGV. The CDR3 region is CASSFSPNQPQHF. CDR3 in DNA: TGTGCCAGCAGCTTTTCCCCTAATCAGCCCCAGCATTTT.

V is TRBV7-8 and J is TRBJ1-5; D call uncertain. V was cut by 5 bases and J by 4 bases, with 21 bases left in between. Germline CDR1 reads SGHVS; CDR2 reads FQNEAQ. CDR3 length: 17 residues. The chain's CDR3 is CASSDIGGTRGNQPQHF. In nucleotides, the CDR3 is TGTGCCAGCAGCGATATCGGTGGTACCAGAGGAAATCAGCCCCAGCATTTT.

This clone has only a few counts. In DNA, the CDR3 is TGTGCCAGCAAACCGGGACAGGGAACGTTCGGATCACCCCTCCACTTT. The encoded protein is CASKPGQGTFGSPLHF. The rearrangement joins TRBV2 to TRBJ1-6; 9 nucleotides match TRBD1. V lost 7 bases, J lost 10 bases, and 14 bases stayed unmatched. CDR3 length equals 16 residues. Germline CDR1 is SNHLY and CDR2 is FYNNEI.

The V call is TRBV25-1, the J call TRBJ2-5; TRBD2 agrees at 7 bases. This CDR3 contains 16 residues. Germline CDR1 reads MGHDK; CDR2 reads SYGVNS. Trimming cost V 2 bases and J 2 bases; bases outside gene matches: 8. Here the CDR3 reads CASSEPPGEGQETQYF. The CDR3 DNA sequence: TGTGCCAGCAGTGAACCGCCCGGGGAGGGGCAAGAGACCCAGTACTTC. The complete variable domain, with remaining parts taken from reference TRBV25-1 and TRBJ2-5, reads EADIYQTPRYLVIGTGKKITLECSQTMGHDKMYWYQQDPGMELHLIHYSYGVNSTEKGDLSSESTVSRIRTEHFPLTLESARPSHTSQYLCASSEPPGEGQETQYFGPGTRLLVL.